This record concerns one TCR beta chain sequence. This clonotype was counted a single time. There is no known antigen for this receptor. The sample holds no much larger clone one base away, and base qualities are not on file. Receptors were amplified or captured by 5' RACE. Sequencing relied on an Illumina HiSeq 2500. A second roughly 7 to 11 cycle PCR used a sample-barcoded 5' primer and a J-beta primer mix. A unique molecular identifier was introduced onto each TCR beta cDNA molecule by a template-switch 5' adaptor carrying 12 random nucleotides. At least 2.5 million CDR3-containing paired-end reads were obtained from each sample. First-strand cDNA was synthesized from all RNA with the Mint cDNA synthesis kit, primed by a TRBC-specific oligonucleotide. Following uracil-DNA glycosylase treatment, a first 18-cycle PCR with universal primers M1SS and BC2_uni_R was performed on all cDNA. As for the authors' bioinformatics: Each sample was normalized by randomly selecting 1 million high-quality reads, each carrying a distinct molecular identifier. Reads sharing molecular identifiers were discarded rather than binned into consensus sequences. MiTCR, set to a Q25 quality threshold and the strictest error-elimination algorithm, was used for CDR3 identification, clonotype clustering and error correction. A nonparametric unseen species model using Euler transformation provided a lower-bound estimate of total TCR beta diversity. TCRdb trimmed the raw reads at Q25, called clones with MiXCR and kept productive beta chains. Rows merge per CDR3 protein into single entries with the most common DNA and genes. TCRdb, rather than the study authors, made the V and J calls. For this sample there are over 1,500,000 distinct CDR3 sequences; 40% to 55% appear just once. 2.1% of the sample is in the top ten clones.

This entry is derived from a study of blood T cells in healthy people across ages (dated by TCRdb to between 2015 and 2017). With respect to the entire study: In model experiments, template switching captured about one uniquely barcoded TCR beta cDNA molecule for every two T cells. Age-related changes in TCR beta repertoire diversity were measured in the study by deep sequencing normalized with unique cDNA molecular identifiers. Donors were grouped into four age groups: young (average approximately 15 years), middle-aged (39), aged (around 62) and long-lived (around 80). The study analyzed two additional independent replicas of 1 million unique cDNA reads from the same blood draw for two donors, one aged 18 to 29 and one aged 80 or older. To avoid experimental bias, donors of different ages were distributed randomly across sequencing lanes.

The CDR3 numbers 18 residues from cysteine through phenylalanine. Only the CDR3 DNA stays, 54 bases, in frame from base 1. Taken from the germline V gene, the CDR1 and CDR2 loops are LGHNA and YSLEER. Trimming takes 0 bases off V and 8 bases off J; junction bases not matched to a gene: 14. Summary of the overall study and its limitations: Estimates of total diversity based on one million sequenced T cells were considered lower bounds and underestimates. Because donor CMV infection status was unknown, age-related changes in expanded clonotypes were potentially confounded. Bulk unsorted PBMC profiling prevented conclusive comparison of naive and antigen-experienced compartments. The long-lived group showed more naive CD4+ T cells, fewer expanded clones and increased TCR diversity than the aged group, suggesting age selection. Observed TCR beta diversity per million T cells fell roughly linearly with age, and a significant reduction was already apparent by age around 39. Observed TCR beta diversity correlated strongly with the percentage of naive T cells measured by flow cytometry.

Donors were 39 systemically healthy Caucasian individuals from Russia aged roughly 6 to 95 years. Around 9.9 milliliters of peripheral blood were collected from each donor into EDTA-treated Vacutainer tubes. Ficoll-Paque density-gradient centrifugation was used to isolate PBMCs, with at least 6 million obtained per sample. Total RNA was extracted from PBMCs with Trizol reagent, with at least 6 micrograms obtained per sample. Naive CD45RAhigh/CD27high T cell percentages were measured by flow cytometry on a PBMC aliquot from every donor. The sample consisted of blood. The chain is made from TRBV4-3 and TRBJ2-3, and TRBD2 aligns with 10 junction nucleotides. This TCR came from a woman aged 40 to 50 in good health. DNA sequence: TGCGCCAGCAGCCAAGATACTCCGGCTAGCGGGGGCCTCGGTACGCAGTATTTT. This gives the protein CASSQDTPASGGLGTQYF.